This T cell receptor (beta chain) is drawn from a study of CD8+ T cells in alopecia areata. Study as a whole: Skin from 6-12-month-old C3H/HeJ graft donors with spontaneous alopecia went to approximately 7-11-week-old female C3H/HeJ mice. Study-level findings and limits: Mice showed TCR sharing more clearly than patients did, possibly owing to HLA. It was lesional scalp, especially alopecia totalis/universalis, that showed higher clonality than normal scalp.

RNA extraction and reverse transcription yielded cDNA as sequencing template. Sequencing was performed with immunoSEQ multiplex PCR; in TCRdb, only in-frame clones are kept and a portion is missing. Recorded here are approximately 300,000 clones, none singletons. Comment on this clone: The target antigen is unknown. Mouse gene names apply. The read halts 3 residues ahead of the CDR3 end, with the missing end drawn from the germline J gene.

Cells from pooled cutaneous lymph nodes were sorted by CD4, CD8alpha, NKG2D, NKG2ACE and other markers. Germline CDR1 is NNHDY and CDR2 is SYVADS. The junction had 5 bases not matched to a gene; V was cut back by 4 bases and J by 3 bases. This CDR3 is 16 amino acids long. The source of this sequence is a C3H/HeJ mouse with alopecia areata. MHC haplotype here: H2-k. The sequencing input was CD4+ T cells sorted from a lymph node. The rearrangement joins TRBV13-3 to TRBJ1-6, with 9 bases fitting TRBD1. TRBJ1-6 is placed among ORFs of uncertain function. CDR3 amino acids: CASSSRDRDYNSPLYF. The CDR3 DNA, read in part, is TGTGCCAGCAGTTCCCGGGACAGGGACTATAATTCGCCC.